The following is a T cell receptor beta chain sequence with its context. Its antigen is not known. Up to 2 ug genomic DNA was used for TCRB CDR3 amplification. TCRdb's table, derived via immunoSEQ multiplex PCR, lists solely in-frame clones and lacks some. The table shows more than 100,000 clones, with more than 80% occurring only once. The sample belongs to a study of glioma-infiltrating T cells after dendritic cell vaccination. Across the whole study: Samples are from glioblastoma patients in Phase I and II dendritic cell vaccine trials. Study observations and caveats: Higher TCR clonality did not directly relate to longer survival.

This material consisted of blood, taken before dendritic cell vaccination. The source is a human donor with glioblastoma.

The CDR3 loop is CASRSGANVLTF. The CDR3 coding sequence is TGTGCGAGTAGATCTGGGGCCAACGTCCTGACTTTC. The chain uses TRBV27 and TRBJ2-6, with no clear D. The CDR3 sequence is 12 residues long. The V gene's germline CDR1 is MNHEY and CDR2 SMNVEV (reference sequence).